This passage covers 23 T cell receptor beta chains from one sample sequenced in a study of cytomegalovirus exposure and HLA in healthy donors. A multiplex PCR was run with 60 Vbeta primers and 13 Jbeta primers. Some clones are missing from TCRdb's copy, which holds only in-frame ones; the method was immunoSEQ multiplex PCR. Seen here are 80,000 to 95,000 clones, roughly 79% observed once, and the top ten hold 6%. The sample comprised PBMCs. The source of these receptors is a female donor in good health and CMV-seronegative.

Comment on this clone: Other DNA sequences in the sample encode the same CDR3. The chain links TRBV5-1 to TRBJ2-5; D is perhaps TRBD1 (6 bases). This CDR3 contains 15 residues. CDR1 and CDR2 (germline): SGHRS, YFSETQ. The V end was cut by 2 bases, the J end by 1 base, with 12 bases between. CDR3 in amino acids: CASSLLRGPQETQYF. The CDR3 nucleotides read TGCGCCAGCAGCTTACTCAGGGGCCCCCAAGAGACCCAGTACTTC.

This CDR3 is CASSLDGTVGYEQYF. DNA for the CDR3: TGTGCCAGCAGCTTGGACGGGACTGTCGGCTACGAGCAGTACTTC. This sequence joins TRBV5-4 and TRBJ2-7, with TRBD2 as a possible D gene (6 bases). Trimming stripped 0 bases from V and 3 bases from J, with 13 bases between. The CDR3 runs 15 residues. Germline V gene sequence: CDR1 SGHNT, CDR2 YYREEE (reference sequence).

The gene calls are TRBV7-6 and TRBJ2-7, with D tentatively TRBD2 (5 bases). V was clipped by 5 bases and J by 4 bases, with 15 bases between them. The CDR3 loop spans 14 amino acids. The V gene's germline CDR1 is SGHVS and CDR2 FNYEAQ. In DNA form, the CDR3 reads TGTGCCAGCAGCCCTGCGGAAACGGGATACGAGCAGTACTTC. Amino acid sequence: CASSPAETGYEQYF.

The rearrangement uses TRBV6-4 and TRBJ2-3; perhaps TRBD1 as D (7 bases). The germline V and J ends were trimmed by 7 bases and 5 bases, with 19 bases remaining between them. The CDR3 consists of 15 residues. Germline CDR1 and CDR2: MRHNA and SNTAGT. The CDR3: CASNLRGVMLDTQYF. The CDR3 region has the DNA TGTGCCAGCAACCTCAGGGGGGTGATGTTAGATACGCAGTATTTT.

This rearrangement joins TRBV29-1 to TRBJ1-1, with a possible D match to TRBD1 (6 bases). Germline V lookup: CDR1 SQVTM, CDR2 ANQGSEA. The CDR3 is 12 residues long. CDR3 sequence (DNA): TGCAGTGCCGGGACACCGAACACTGAAGCTTTCTTT. This sequence encodes CSAGTPNTEAFF.

This clone occurred a few times. This chain joins TRBV29-1 and TRBJ2-1; weak D call: TRBD2 (6 bases). The CDR3 has 13 amino acids. Trimming removed 6 bases from V and 2 bases from J, with 11 bases in between. CDR1 SQVTM and CDR2 ANQGSEA come from the germline V gene. This CDR3 reads CSVGRGTYNEQFF. CDR3 coding DNA: TGCAGCGTCGGACGGGGGACCTACAATGAGCAGTTCTTC.

This clone showed up just once. This CDR3 reads CASSYWREGWVETQYF. Here the CDR3 DNA reads TGTGCCAGCAGTTACTGGCGGGAAGGATGGGTTGAGACCCAGTACTTC. The chain recombines TRBV6-5 with TRBJ2-5; possibly TRBD2 for D (6 bases). The CDR3 runs to 16 residues. The ends were cut back, 1 base at V and 5 bases at J, with 17 bases in the middle. Germline V lookup: CDR1 MNHEY, CDR2 SVGAGI.

J is TRBJ1-1 and V is TRBV6-1; D is uncertain. Germline V gene lookup returns CDR1 MNHNS and CDR2 SASEGT. The V end lost 8 bases, the J end lost 1 base, and 11 bases lay between the germline ends. This CDR3 has 13 residues. DNA for the CDR3: TGTGCCAGCGCCGACTCCAGGAACACTGAAGCTTTCTTT. Translated: CASADSRNTEAFF.

This chain links TRBV15 with TRBJ1-4, with unresolved D. Looked up from germline, CDR1 is LNHNV and CDR2 is YYDKDF (reference sequence). The CDR3 has 14 amino acids. V was clipped by 5 bases and J by 8 bases, with 15 bases between them. CDR3 DNA sequence: TGTGCCACCAGCCCTAATTGGAGTGGGGAAAAACTGTTTTTT. Its protein product is CATSPNWSGEKLFF.

This clone was observed at least ten times. This sequence joins TRBV6-1 and TRBJ2-3; 8 bases are shared with TRBD2. After removal of 0 bases from V and 4 bases from J, the junction contained 6 bases not matched to a gene. Per germline, CDR1 MNHNS and CDR2 SASEGT. The CDR3 spans 16 residues. CDR3 coding DNA: TGTGCCAGCAGTGAAGCGCTCGGGGGGGCTCCAGATACGCAGTATTTT. Its protein is CASSEALGGAPDTQYF.

This chain uses TRBV10-2 with TRBJ2-3, with 9 bases lining up with TRBD2. Germline CDR1 WSHSY, CDR2 SAAADI. V lost 6 bases and J lost 4; bases outside the gene matches: 5. The CDR3 sequence is 14 residues long. CDR3 sequence: CASSPGLAADTQYF. CDR3 DNA sequence: TGCGCCAGCAGCCCGGGACTAGCAGCAGATACGCAGTATTTT.

The table lists this clone with a count of one. This rearrangement joins TRBV28 to TRBJ2-7; tentative D call: TRBD1 (6 bases). The ends were cut back, 4 bases at V and 6 bases at J, with 10 bases in the middle. Germline CDR1 and CDR2: MDHEN and SYDVKM. CDR3 length equals 12 residues. The CDR3 sequence: CASSSTGLEQYF. In nucleotides, the CDR3 is TGTGCCAGCAGTTCGACAGGCCTCGAGCAGTACTTC.

The chain joins TRBV19 to TRBJ1-1; D remains ambiguous. This CDR3 comprises 12 residues. Germline values: CDR1 LNHDA, CDR2 SQIVND (reference sequence). V gave up 4 bases and J gave up 8 bases, with 11 bases separating them. The CDR3, as DNA: TGTGCCAGTAGTAGGAGTTTCAGAGAAGCTTTCTTT. It translates to CASSRSFREAFF.

The genes are TRBV10-3 and TRBJ2-1; 7 positions agree with TRBD2. The J segment lost 1 base and the V segment lost 0 bases, leaving 6 bases of the junction unmatched. Germline V lookup: CDR1 ENHRY, CDR2 SYGVKD. This CDR3 spans 17 amino acids. The CDR3 loop is CAISESIAAGSYNEQFF. The CDR3 bases are TGTGCCATCAGTGAGTCGATAGCAGCGGGGTCCTACAATGAGCAGTTCTTC.

This chain links TRBV7-2 with TRBJ1-1; no firm D call. The CDR3 contains 14 residues. CDR1 is SGHTA, CDR2 FQGNSA, per germline. Trimming took off 3 bases at V and 3 bases at J, with 11 bases between the two ends. CDR3 protein: CASSFGAEYTEAFF. CDR3 nucleotides: TGTGCCAGCAGCTTTGGTGCGGAATACACTGAAGCTTTCTTT.

The CDR3 reads CASSYLAGTTYEQYF. The CDR3 DNA follows: TGTGCCAGCAGCTATCTAGCGGGGACTACCTACGAGCAGTACTTC. V and J are TRBV28 and TRBJ2-7, with TRBD2 matching over 9 bases. The CDR3 is 15 residues long. V gave up 6 bases and J gave up 2 bases; unmatched junction bases: 8. The V gene's germline CDR1 is MDHEN and CDR2 SYDVKM.

The chain combines TRBV9 with TRBJ1-2; 10 bases are shared with TRBD1. V lost 0 bases and J lost 8; bases outside the gene matches: 13. Germline V lookup: CDR1 SGDLS, CDR2 YYNGEE. There are 17 residues in the CDR3. The CDR3 sequence is CASSVELSVGQGYGYTF. The CDR3 DNA sequence: TGTGCCAGCAGCGTAGAGTTGTCGGTGGGACAGGGGTACGGCTACACCTTC.

The table lists this clone with a count of one. V and J are TRBV6-1 and TRBJ2-3; 10 nucleotides align to TRBD1. Germline CDR1 is MNHNS and CDR2 is SASEGT. J was trimmed by 3 bases and V by 4 bases; bases with no gene match: 10. CDR3 size: 17 residues. CDR3 loop: CASSGGTGELGTDTQYF. As DNA, the CDR3 is TGTGCCAGCAGTGGGGGGACAGGGGAATTAGGGACAGATACGCAGTATTTT.

The rearrangement joins TRBV5-1 to TRBJ2-7, with 10 positions matching TRBD1. This CDR3 is built from 15 residues. Trimming removed 4 bases from V and 6 bases from J; junction bases left unmatched: 10. Germline lookup yields CDR1 SGHRS and CDR2 YFSETQ. The CDR3 region is CASSIGTGVGGEQYF. For the CDR3, the DNA is TGCGCCAGCAGCATAGGGACAGGGGTCGGAGGCGAGCAGTACTTC.

The chain couples TRBV11-2 to TRBJ2-7; a weak D match, TRBD2 (6 bases). V was trimmed by 5 bases and J by 3 bases, leaving 14 bases between them. Germline V gene sequence: CDR1 SGHAT, CDR2 FQNNGV. The CDR3 consists of 14 residues. The CDR3 here is CASSQAGGNYEQYF. The CDR3 coding sequence is TGTGCCAGCAGCCAAGCAGGAGGGAACTACGAGCAGTACTTC.

V is TRBV10-1 and J is TRBJ2-7, with D perhaps TRBD1 (6 bases). There are 13 residues in the CDR3. The germline gives CDR1 WNHNN, CDR2 SYGVQD (reference sequence). V gave up 11 bases and J gave up 2 bases, with 16 bases separating them. CDR3 coding DNA: TGCGCCCCAGAGATAGGACAGACCTACGAGCAGTACTTC. It translates to CAPEIGQTYEQYF.

The chain has TRBV6-4 and TRBJ1-2, with 9 bases matching TRBD1. The V and J ends lost 5 bases and 0 bases, in that order; junction bases with no gene match: 1. Germline V gene data show CDR1 as MRHNA and CDR2 as SNTAGT. The CDR3 is made up of 14 amino acids. The CDR3 sequence: CASSRDRANYGYTF. In nucleotides, the CDR3 is TGTGCCAGCAGTCGGGACAGGGCTAACTATGGCTACACCTTC.

This clone has more than one count but fewer than ten. This CDR3 reads CASSEESFGPQHF. The CDR3 DNA follows: TGTGCCAGCAGTGAAGAGAGCTTTGGGCCCCAGCATTTT. The V gene is TRBV6-1, the J gene TRBJ1-5; D gene uncertain. CDR1 MNHNS and CDR2 SASEGT come from the germline V gene. This CDR3 spans 13 amino acids. V was pared by 1 base and J by 9 bases, with 10 bases between.